A selection of T cell receptor beta chains follows, all from one sample in a study of T cell clonotyping in hematopoietic cell transplantation. The table came from immunoSEQ multiplex PCR; TCRdb's copy has only in-frame clones and leaves some out. The data contain approximately 6,100 clones, roughly 32% of them singletons. The sequences come from peripheral blood mononuclear cells, collected 30 days after allogeneic stem cell transplant. The receptors were gathered from a female patient aged 50 to 60 who had an allogeneic stem cell transplant from an unrelated donor, so the T cells may come from the graft donor. Some clones in this sample may be carry-over from other donors' samples. Each CDR3 is given with its conserved first and last residue. The order of the fields is clone size, J gene, V gene, D gene, CDR3 protein, CDR3 DNA. The D gene is left open where the match is weak. The size field is filled for only some rows; it gives once, few, many or a size class.

size: -
J: TRBJ1-4
V: TRBV4-3
D: TRBD1
CDR3: CASSQAPDRVRDEKLFF
DNA: TGCGCCAGCAGCCAGGCCCCGGACAGGGTTAGGGATGAAAAACTGTTTTTT

size: -
J: TRBJ1-6
V: TRBV7-2
D: -
CDR3: CASSFNSPLHF
DNA: TGTGCCAGCAGCTTTAACTCACCCCTCCACTTT

size: -
J: TRBJ1-2
V: TRBV29-1
D: -
CDR3: CSVEDQSGYTF
DNA: TGCAGCGTTGAAGATCAAAGTGGCTACACCTTC

size: -
J: TRBJ1-5
V: TRBV9
D: -
CDR3: CASSPGVGGQPQHF
DNA: TGTGCCAGCAGCCCCGGCGTGGGCGGTCAGCCCCAGCATTTT

size: few
J: TRBJ1-5
V: TRBV30
D: -
CDR3: CAWSVRTDQPQHF
DNA: TGTGCCTGGAGTGTCCGTACCGATCAGCCCCAGCATTTT

size: -
J: TRBJ1-2
V: TRBV2
D: -
CDR3: CASSEQGRGYTF
DNA: TGTGCCAGCAGTGAACAGGGTAGGGGCTACACCTTC

size: -
J: TRBJ2-7
V: TRBV30
D: TRBD2
CDR3: CAWTPGLAGEQYF
DNA: TGTGCCTGGACCCCGGGACTAGCAGGGGAGCAGTACTTC

size: -
J: TRBJ1-2
V: TRBV2
D: -
CDR3: CASRPQGLYGYTF
DNA: TGTGCCAGCAGACCACAGGGACTCTATGGCTACACCTTC

size: -
J: TRBJ2-5
V: TRBV30
D: -
CDR3: CAWRTVPGETQYF
DNA: TGTGCCTGGAGGACAGTGCCAGGCGAGACCCAGTACTTC

size: few
J: TRBJ1-1
V: TRBV9
D: TRBD1
CDR3: CASSEGTGSNTEAFF
DNA: TGTGCCAGCAGCGAGGGGACAGGGTCAAACACTGAAGCTTTCTTT

size: once
J: TRBJ2-3
V: TRBV13
D: -
CDR3: CASSYQEAADTQYF
DNA: TGTGCCAGCAGCTACCAGGAGGCGGCAGATACGCAGTATTTT

size: medium-sized
J: TRBJ1-5
V: TRBV6-6
D: TRBD1
CDR3: CASMGQPNQPQHF
DNA: TGTGCCAGCATGGGACAGCCCAATCAGCCCCAGCATTTT

size: once
J: TRBJ1-1
V: TRBV6-5
D: -
CDR3: CASSFGHTEAFF
DNA: TGTGCCAGCAGTTTTGGGCACACTGAAGCTTTCTTT

size: once
J: TRBJ1-2
V: TRBV30
D: -
CDR3: CAYRAIHYGYTF
DNA: TGTGCCTATCGGGCCATCCACTATGGCTACACCTTC

size: -
J: TRBJ2-7
V: TRBV5-1
D: TRBD2
CDR3: CASSVGTSGGPSGEQYF
DNA: TGCGCCAGCAGCGTCGGGACTAGCGGGGGTCCCTCAGGGGAGCAGTACTTC

size: -
J: TRBJ2-5
V: TRBV25-1
D: TRBD1
CDR3: CASSEYKGQGARETQYF
DNA: TGTGCCAGCAGTGAATATAAAGGACAGGGGGCGCGAGAGACCCAGTACTTC

size: once
J: TRBJ1-1
V: TRBV25-1
D: -
CDR3: CASSTDGWDTEAFF
DNA: TGTGCCAGTAGTACAGACGGATGGGACACTGAAGCTTTCTTT

size: -
J: TRBJ1-2
V: TRBV30
D: -
CDR3: CAWSRGGLSGYTF
DNA: TGTGCCTGGAGTAGGGGTGGGTTAAGTGGCTACACCTTC

size: -
J: TRBJ1-2
V: TRBV6-5
D: -
CDR3: CASSYSPGGYTF
DNA: TGTGCCAGCAGTTACTCACCGGGTGGCTACACCTTC

size: -
J: TRBJ2-3
V: TRBV30
D: TRBD2
CDR3: CAWRTSATDTQYF
DNA: TGTGCCTGGAGGACTAGCGCCACAGATACGCAGTATTTT

size: few
J: TRBJ1-4
V: TRBV6-6
D: -
CDR3: CASSPDRRNEKLFF
DNA: TGTGCCAGCAGCCCCGACAGGCGAAATGAAAAACTGTTTTTT

size: few
J: TRBJ2-3
V: TRBV6-1
D: -
CDR3: CASRLSGSGDTQYF
DNA: TGTGCCAGCAGACTGTCTGGTAGCGGAGATACGCAGTATTTT

size: medium-sized
J: TRBJ1-4
V: TRBV10-3
D: -
CDR3: CAISETQRATNEKLFF
DNA: TGTGCCATCAGTGAAACGCAGCGAGCAACTAATGAAAAACTGTTTTTT

size: -
J: TRBJ2-1
V: TRBV9
D: TRBD1
CDR3: CASSVDDGTGDEQLF
DNA: TGTGCCAGCAGCGTAGATGATGGGACAGGGGATGAGCAGCTCTTC

size: few
J: TRBJ2-6
V: TRBV9
D: -
CDR3: CASSVGGRSGANVLTF
DNA: TGTGCCAGCAGCGTAGGGGGTCGGTCTGGGGCCAACGTCCTGACTTTC

size: -
J: TRBJ2-6
V: TRBV6-5
D: TRBD1
CDR3: CASQGARGANVLTF
DNA: TGTGCCTCACAGGGGGCGAGGGGGGCCAACGTCCTGACTTTC

size: -
J: TRBJ1-5
V: TRBV6-5
D: -
CDR3: CASSYSPDSNQPQHF
DNA: TGTGCCAGCAGTTACTCGCCAGATAGCAATCAGCCCCAGCATTTT

size: few
J: TRBJ1-2
V: TRBV6-6
D: -
CDR3: CASSQTGFGYTF
DNA: TGTGCCAGCAGTCAAACAGGGTTTGGCTACACCTTC

size: -
J: TRBJ2-3
V: TRBV7-2
D: -
CDR3: CASSTTGSGTQYF
DNA: TGTGCCAGCAGCACTACTGGGAGTGGTACGCAGTATTTT

size: -
J: TRBJ2-5
V: TRBV7-2
D: -
CDR3: CASSSDSRKYF
DNA: TGTGCCAGCAGCTCGGACAGCCGGAAGTACTTC

size: few
J: TRBJ1-6
V: TRBV6-1
D: -
CDR3: CASSEREGTTSPLHF
DNA: TGTGCCAGCAGTGAAAGGGAGGGTACGACTTCACCCCTCCACTTT